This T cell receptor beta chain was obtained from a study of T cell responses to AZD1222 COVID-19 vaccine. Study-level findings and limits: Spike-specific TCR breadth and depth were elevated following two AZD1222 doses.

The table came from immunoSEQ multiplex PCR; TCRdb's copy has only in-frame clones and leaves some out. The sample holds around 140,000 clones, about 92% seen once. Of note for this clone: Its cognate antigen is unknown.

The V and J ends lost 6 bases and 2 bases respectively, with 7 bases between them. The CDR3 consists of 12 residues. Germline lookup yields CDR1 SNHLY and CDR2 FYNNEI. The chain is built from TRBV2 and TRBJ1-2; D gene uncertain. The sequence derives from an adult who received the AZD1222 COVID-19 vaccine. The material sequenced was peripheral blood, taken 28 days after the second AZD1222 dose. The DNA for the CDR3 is TGTGCCAGCAGGGGAGGAAACTATGGCTACACCTTC. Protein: CASRGGNYGYTF.